Listed below are T cell receptor beta chains from one sample, sequenced in a study of STAT3 mutations in large granular lymphocyte leukemia. The data were produced by immunoSEQ multiplex PCR, yet TCRdb's version contains in-frame clones alone and is incomplete. The sample has 8,800 or so clones, more than 85% seen once. The sample was peripheral blood mononuclear cells. The receptors shown here come from a man in his sixties with T-cell large granular lymphocyte leukemia. Some clones in this sample may be carry-over from other donors' samples. Each CDR3 is given with its conserved first and last residue. Fields, in order: clone size, D gene, V gene, J gene, CDR3 protein. A D gene is named only where the DNA matches it firmly. Rows give clone size only sometimes, using once, few, many, or a class for an expanded clone.

>-|-|TRBV5-1|TRBJ2-1
CASSLRSSYNEQFF
>-|TRBD2|TRBV5-4|TRBJ2-7
CASSLGLAGTYEQYF
>-|-|TRBV19|TRBJ2-5
CASAGRQRETQYF
>once|TRBD2|TRBV4-2|TRBJ2-7
CASSQVGGGYEQYF
>-|-|TRBV28|TRBJ2-1
CASSLYDNEQFF
>-|-|TRBV28|TRBJ1-6
CASSLAQGNSPLHF
>-|TRBD2|TRBV6-5|TRBJ2-3
CASRDPGTSLDTQYF
>once|-|TRBV18|TRBJ2-2
CASSHDQGWAGELFF
>-|-|TRBV15|TRBJ1-5
CATSRTGPGQPQHF
>-|TRBD1|TRBV5-1|TRBJ2-5
CASSSGTGGVETQYF
>-|-|TRBV9|TRBJ2-2
CASTRATGELFF
>once|TRBD2|TRBV6-5|TRBJ2-7
CASSYTKTSRTYEQYF
>-|-|TRBV7-8|TRBJ2-4
CASSSQGWENIQYF
>-|-|TRBV29-1|TRBJ2-1
CSVRELGDWEQFF
>-|-|TRBV19|TRBJ1-1
CASFGGGRRVFGTEAFF
>-|-|TRBV15|TRBJ2-2
CATSKGGSTGELFF
>-|TRBD1|TRBV6-5|TRBJ2-3
CASGAPGQGTDTQYF
>-|TRBD1|TRBV7-8|TRBJ2-5
CASSRDRQETQYF
>-|-|TRBV14|TRBJ2-7
CASSPGPAYEQYF
>few|-|TRBV5-1|TRBJ1-6
CASSPDPNSPLHF
>once|-|TRBV27|TRBJ2-1
CASSSRYYNEQFF
>few|-|TRBV18|TRBJ2-1
CASSRGQGRLGDEQFF
>once|TRBD2|TRBV7-3|TRBJ2-3
CASSPTSGGTDTQYF
>-|TRBD1|TRBV28|TRBJ2-3
CASSFAGTGPADTQYF